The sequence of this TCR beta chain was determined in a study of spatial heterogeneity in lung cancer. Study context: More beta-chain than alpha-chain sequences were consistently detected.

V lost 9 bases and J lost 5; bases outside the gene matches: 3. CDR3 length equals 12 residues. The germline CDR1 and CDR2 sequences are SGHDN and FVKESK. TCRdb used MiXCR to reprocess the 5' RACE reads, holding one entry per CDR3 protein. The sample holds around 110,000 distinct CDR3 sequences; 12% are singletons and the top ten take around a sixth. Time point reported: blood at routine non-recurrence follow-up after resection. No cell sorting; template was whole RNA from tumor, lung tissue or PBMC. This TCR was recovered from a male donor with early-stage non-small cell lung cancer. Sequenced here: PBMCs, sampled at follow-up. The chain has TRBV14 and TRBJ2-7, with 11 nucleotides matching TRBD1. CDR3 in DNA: TGTGCCAGTGGACAGGGGGCTAACGAGCAGTACTTC. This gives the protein CASGQGANEQYF.